The 27 T cell receptor beta chains in this list originate from one sample, sequenced in a study of shared clonotypes between healthy human individuals. Measured with immunoSEQ multiplex PCR; TCRdb has only the in-frame clones, and not every one. This table holds under 1,100,000 clones, roughly 75% found once. Sample: memory CD4+ T cells sorted from blood. Stated subset: CD45RA-negative fraction. The receptor source for this set is a man younger than 30 in good health.

The gene calls are TRBV5-6 and TRBJ2-3; TRBD1 matches at 10 bases. Per the germline V gene, CDR1 is SGHDT and CDR2 is YYEEEE. After removal of 4 bases from V and 0 bases from J, the junction contained 2 bases not matched to a gene. The CDR3 is 15 amino acids. The CDR3 loop is CASSRDRGSTDTQYF. The DNA for the CDR3 is TGTGCCAGCAGCCGGGACAGGGGTAGCACAGATACGCAGTATTTT.

The chain links TRBV5-4 to TRBJ2-7; D might be TRBD1 or TRBD2, each matching 5 bases. The germline V gene encodes CDR1 SGHNT and CDR2 YYREEE (reference sequence). Trimming took off 2 bases at V and 1 base at J, with 13 bases between the two ends. The CDR3 length is 15 residues. CDR3 protein: CASSLGGWGSYEQYF. CDR3 sequence (DNA): TGTGCCAGCAGCTTAGGTGGATGGGGGTCCTACGAGCAGTACTTC.

About this clone: This likely stems from a read error, as it lies one base from a far larger clone. Different DNA sequences within this sample yield the same CDR3. The chain links TRBV11-2 to TRBJ2-5; no clear D gene. Germline CDR1 and CDR2: SGHAT and FQNNGV. This CDR3 comprises 12 residues. V was pared by 1 base and J by 5 bases, with 5 bases between. The CDR3 protein is CASSLGWETQYF. The CDR3 DNA sequence: TGTGCCAGCAGCTTAGGGTGGGAGACCCAGTACTTC.

V usage is TRBV21-1 and J usage is TRBJ1-6. TRBV21-1 is tagged as a pseudogene. CDR3 length equals 16 residues. In nucleotides, the CDR3 is TGTGCCAGCAGCGAAGCGGGGGAGGCCGCTAATTCACCCCTCCACTTT. Encoded protein: CASSEAGEAANSPLHF.

V and J are TRBV5-6 and TRBJ2-3, with 14 bases that match TRBD2. CDR1 SGHDT and CDR2 YYEEEE come from the germline V gene. The V and J ends lost 1 base and 2 bases, in that order; junction bases with no gene match: 6. There are 18 residues in the CDR3. This CDR3 is CASSLPGLAGAPTDTQYF. The CDR3 DNA sequence: TGTGCCAGCAGCTTGCCGGGACTAGCGGGGGCACCCACAGATACGCAGTATTTT.

The chain has TRBV7-2 and TRBJ2-3; the match to TRBD2 covers 13 bases. CDR3 length: 16 residues. The germline V gene has CDR1 SGHTA and CDR2 FQGNSA. J was trimmed by 4 bases and V by 5 bases; bases with no gene match: 6. The CDR3 region is CASSLGLAGSADTQYF. The CDR3 DNA reads TGTGCCAGCAGCCTGGGACTAGCGGGATCGGCAGATACGCAGTATTTT.

The chain has TRBV6-6 and TRBJ1-4; D is unclear. Deletions cut 6 bases from V and 9 bases from J, with 14 bases between. The CDR3 length is 13 residues. Looked up from germline, CDR1 is MNHNY and CDR2 is SVGAGI (reference sequence). This chain's CDR3 is CASRTSGGQKLFF. The CDR3 bases are TGTGCCAGCAGGACGAGTGGCGGTCAAAAACTGTTTTTT.

The chain uses TRBV5-4 and TRBJ2-1, with TRBD2 matching 7 bases. V trimming: 0 bases; J trimming: 7 bases; junction bases outside the gene matches: 10. The germline V gene has CDR1 SGHNT and CDR2 YYREEE (reference sequence). The CDR3 extends over 16 amino acids. CDR3 sequence (DNA): TGTGCCAGCAGCTTGGTTGCCAGCGGGACGTCAAATGAGCAGTTCTTC. Translating gives CASSLVASGTSNEQFF.

CDR3 in DNA: TGCGCCAGCAGCCAAGATACTCCAGAAGGGGCTGGGGCCAACGTCCTGACTTTC. This codes for CASSQDTPEGAGANVLTF. The chain combines TRBV4-1 with TRBJ2-6; perhaps TRBD1 as D (5 bases). The CDR3 is 18 amino acids. From germline, CDR1 is MGHRA and CDR2 YSYEKL. V was shortened by 0 bases and J by 2 bases, with 14 bases between the two germline ends.

As DNA, the CDR3 is TGTGCCAGCAGCGTAGCCCAGGGAAGCTCCTACGAGCAGTACTTC. Translation: CASSVAQGSSYEQYF. The V and J genes are TRBV9 and TRBJ2-7; D may be TRBD1 (5 bases). Between the trimmed V and J ends, which lost 0 bases and 0 bases, there was a span of 10 bases. Germline values: CDR1 SGDLS, CDR2 YYNGEE. There are 15 residues in the CDR3.

J is TRBJ2-7 and V is TRBV6-5; TRBD1 is a possible D gene (6 bases). The CDR3 is made up of 15 amino acids. Trimming took 0 bases from V and 2 from J, leaving 11 bases between them. Germline CDR1 MNHEY, CDR2 SVGAGI. The CDR3 loop reads CASSYSKQGAYEQYF. In DNA, the CDR3 is TGTGCCAGCAGTTACTCGAAACAGGGTGCCTACGAGCAGTACTTC.

The chain has TRBV19 and TRBJ2-5; TRBD2 matches at 8 bases. Germline V gene sequence: CDR1 LNHDA, CDR2 SQIVND (reference sequence). V trimming: 5 bases; J trimming: 4 bases; junction bases outside the gene matches: 12. CDR3 length equals 16 residues. This CDR3 is CASSAIAGTVGETQYF. DNA for the CDR3: TGTGCCAGTAGTGCCATAGCGGGGACCGTGGGAGAGACCCAGTACTTC.

The CDR3 DNA reads TGTGCCAGCGGGACCGTGACCAAAAACATTCAGTACTTC. Translated: CASGTVTKNIQYF. V gene TRBV6-1 combines with J gene TRBJ2-4; D may correspond to TRBD1 or TRBD2 (5 bases each). This CDR3 has 13 residues. CDR1 MNHNS and CDR2 SASEGT come from the germline V gene. Deletions cut 8 bases from V and 2 bases from J, with 10 bases between.

The V call is TRBV15, the J call TRBJ2-3, with TRBD2 as a possible D gene (6 bases). Per the germline V gene, CDR1 is LNHNV and CDR2 is YYDKDF (reference sequence). The CDR3 runs to 15 residues. V lost 0 bases and J lost 5, with 12 bases in between. The CDR3 nucleotides are TGTGCCACCAGCAGAGACGGCGGGACGAAAGATACGCAGTATTTT. This translates into CATSRDGGTKDTQYF.

Comment on this clone: Within the sample, other DNA sequences also encode this same CDR3. This chain links TRBV9 with TRBJ2-5; D possibly corresponds to TRBD1 (6 bases). V lost 0 bases to trimming and J lost 4 bases, with 10 bases between them. The CDR3 runs 14 residues. Germline CDR1 and CDR2: SGDLS and YYNGEE. CDR3 nucleotide sequence: TGTGCCAGCAGCGTAGGAGGGGGTGGAGAGACCCAGTACTTC. Amino acid sequence: CASSVGGGGETQYF.

The gene calls are TRBV5-1 and TRBJ2-7; 7 bases align to TRBD2. The CDR3 is 14 residues long. The ends lost 2 bases at V and 7 bases at J; junction bases unmatched: 9. Germline assignment: CDR1 SGHRS and CDR2 YFSETQ. CDR3 residues: CASSLNIAGGEQYF. CDR3 coding DNA: TGCGCCAGCAGCTTAAACATCGCCGGGGGGGAGCAGTACTTC.

The chain carries TRBV7-2 and TRBJ2-3; D may be TRBD1 (6 bases). This CDR3 has 16 amino acids. V shed 1 base and J shed 4 bases, with 15 bases lying between them. Germline V CDR1 and CDR2: SGHTA, FQGNSA. The CDR3 region has the DNA TGTGCCAGCAGCTTAGGTAGCAGTCAGGGGCCAGATACGCAGTATTTT. Protein sequence: CASSLGSSQGPDTQYF.

This rearrangement joins TRBV6-1 to TRBJ2-3; D remains unclear. The V gene lost 4 bases and the J gene lost 5 bases, with 7 bases spanning the gap. In germline, CDR1 is MNHNS, CDR2 SASEGT. This CDR3 is built from 12 residues. The CDR3 DNA reads TGTGCCAGCAGTGGTAGAAGAGATACGCAGTATTTT. Translation: CASSGRRDTQYF.

The CDR3 here is CASSRGLAGSSDTQYF. The DNA of the CDR3 is TGTGCCAGCAGCCGCGGACTAGCGGGCTCCTCAGATACGCAGTATTTT. This chain connects TRBV5-8 to TRBJ2-3, with 11 bases aligning to TRBD2. The CDR3 is 16 residues long. The J segment lost 4 bases and the V segment lost 4 bases, leaving 8 bases of the junction unmatched. Looked up from germline, CDR1 is SGHTS and CDR2 is YDEGEE.

This clone came up a few times. The chain carries TRBV6-6 and TRBJ1-4; D gene unclear. The CDR3 is 11 residues long. V lost 8 bases, J lost 8 bases, and 9 bases lay in between. CDR1 is MNHNY and CDR2 is SVGAGI in the germline V gene (reference sequence). CDR3 loop: CASAYREKLFF. The CDR3 nucleotides read TGTGCCAGCGCGTATAGGGAAAAACTGTTTTTT.

This clone has only one observation. The same CDR3 arises from other DNA sequences in this sample as well. The V and J genes are TRBV25-1 and TRBJ1-3; weak D call: TRBD1 (5 bases). V lost 3 bases, J lost 4 bases, and 7 bases lay in between. The CDR3 sequence is 13 residues long. Germline-derived CDR1 and CDR2 are MGHDK and SYGVNS. The CDR3, as DNA: TGTGCCAGCAGTGAGGGGACGGGAAACACCATATATTTT. Residues: CASSEGTGNTIYF.

This chain connects TRBV18 to TRBJ2-7, with a possible D match to TRBD2 (5 bases). The CDR3 is 16 amino acids. V lost 1 base, J lost 6 bases, and 19 bases lay in between. CDR1 is KGHSH, CDR2 LQKENI, per germline. CDR3 sequence: CASSPLQGGGKGEQYF. Written as DNA, the CDR3 is TGTGCCAGCTCACCACTGCAAGGAGGTGGGAAGGGCGAGCAGTACTTC.

The rearrangement joins TRBV7-9 to TRBJ2-3; D unresolved. Trimming took 2 bases from V and 0 from J, leaving 12 bases between them. From germline, CDR1 is SEHNR and CDR2 FQNEAQ (reference sequence). This CDR3 spans 16 amino acids. CDR3 sequence reads: CASSLFLGPSTDTQYF. CDR3 bases: TGTGCCAGCAGCTTATTTCTGGGCCCTAGCACAGATACGCAGTATTTT.

This rearrangement joins TRBV7-9 to TRBJ2-6; D possibly corresponds to TRBD1 (5 bases). The length of the CDR3 is 16 residues. From germline, CDR1 is SEHNR and CDR2 FQNEAQ (reference sequence). V was cut by 5 bases and J by 0 bases, with 11 bases left in between. The CDR3 spells CASSPGPVSGANVLTF. CDR3 in DNA: TGTGCCAGCAGCCCAGGGCCAGTCTCTGGGGCCAACGTCCTGACTTTC.

The chain combines TRBV5-1 with TRBJ2-2; D may correspond to TRBD1 or TRBD2 (6 bases each). Per the germline V gene, CDR1 is SGHRS and CDR2 is YFSETQ. Trimming shortened V by 4 bases and J by 6 bases, and 19 bases separated the two germline ends. This CDR3 region has 16 residues. The CDR3 bases are TGCGCCAGCAGCCCCCTAAAGGGGGGCATCGCCGGGGAGCTGTTTTTT. This sequence encodes CASSPLKGGIAGELFF.

V gene TRBV2 combines with J gene TRBJ1-6; D remains ambiguous. Germline CDR1 is SNHLY and CDR2 is FYNNEI. V was trimmed by 6 bases and J by 6 bases, leaving 12 bases between them. The CDR3 sequence is 14 residues long. The CDR3 region has the DNA TGTGCCAGCAGGACCCCTAATTTTAATTCACCCCTCCACTTT. Its translation: CASRTPNFNSPLHF.

The chain carries TRBV5-1 and TRBJ1-1; the D gene is possibly TRBD1 (6 bases). Germline V gene lookup returns CDR1 SGHRS and CDR2 YFSETQ. The CDR3 covers 15 residues. With 4 bases removed from V and 0 bases from J, the gap between germline ends came to 13 bases. CDR3 nucleotide sequence: TGCGCCAGCAGCGGGGGCCGACAAGTGAACACTGAAGCTTTCTTT. It translates to CASSGGRQVNTEAFF.